This passage covers 30 T cell receptor beta chains from one sample sequenced in a study of T cells in Graves' hyperthyroidism and ophthalmopathy. Amplified regions were TCR beta CDR3 sequences from RNA transcripts. The HTBI set primed first-round TCR CDR3 RT-PCR. TCRdb analysed the multiplex PCR reads with MiXCR anew, one entry per CDR3 protein. The sample carries 550,000 to 700,000 distinct CDR3 sequences, roughly 14% recorded once. The source material was blood. The receptors shown here come from a woman between 40 and 55 years old with Graves' ophthalmopathy.

This clonotype was counted a few times. V usage is TRBV12-3 or TRBV12-4 and J usage is TRBJ1-6; a weak D match, TRBD1 (5 bases). This CDR3 is 16 amino acids long. V was pared by 1 base and J by 7 bases, with 14 bases between. This CDR3 reads CASSLEGAGNNSPLHF. In nucleotides, the CDR3 is TGTGCCAGCAGTTTAGAAGGGGCGGGGAACAATTCACCCCTCCACTTT.

The sample holds many counts of this clonotype. The chain joins TRBV12-3 or TRBV12-4 to TRBJ2-2, with TRBD2 identical over 10 bases. The CDR3 length is 16 residues. Trimming took 6 bases from V and 4 from J; bases not matched to a gene: 8. The CDR3 nucleotides read TGTGCCAGCAGGAGTAGGCTAGCGGGAGCCACCGGGGAGCTGTTTTTT. It translates to CASRSRLAGATGELFF.

This clonotype was seen only a few times. This rearrangement joins TRBV19 to TRBJ2-2, with 7 bases fitting TRBD1. The V gene end was trimmed by 10 bases and the J gene end by 3 bases; junction bases not matched to a gene: 8. CDR3 length: 14 residues. Germline-derived CDR1 and CDR2 are LNHDA and SQIVND (reference sequence). As DNA, the CDR3 is TGTGCCACATCTCACGGGACAGACACCGGGGAGCTGTTTTTT. Amino acids: CATSHGTDTGELFF.

This chain joins TRBV27 and TRBJ2-7; D is undetermined. V was clipped by 2 bases and J by 2 bases, with 13 bases between them. The germline gives CDR1 MNHEY, CDR2 SMNVEV (reference sequence). This CDR3 region has 15 residues. This CDR3 reads CASSLRRASPYEQYF. The CDR3 DNA follows: TGTGCCAGCAGTTTAAGAAGGGCCTCTCCCTACGAGCAGTACTTC.

Ten or more counts support this clonotype. The V call is TRBV5-1, the J call TRBJ2-7, with 9 bases matching TRBD2. This CDR3 has 17 amino acids. V was clipped by 1 base and J by 5 bases; unmatched bases: 13. From germline, CDR1 is SGHRS and CDR2 YFSETQ. CDR3 amino acids: CASSLFSAGGPSHEQYF. As DNA, the CDR3 is TGCGCCAGCAGCTTGTTTTCGGCGGGAGGGCCTAGCCACGAGCAGTACTTC.

This clonotype was picked up many times. The chain carries TRBV2 and TRBJ2-7; D is unresolved. Looked up from germline, CDR1 is SNHLY and CDR2 is FYNNEI. The ends were cut back, 8 bases at V and 1 base at J, with 9 bases in the middle. The CDR3 is made up of 12 amino acids. CDR3 residues: CASLQVSYEQYF. The CDR3 DNA reads TGTGCCAGCCTTCAAGTGTCCTACGAGCAGTACTTC.

This sequence joins TRBV4-3 and TRBJ2-3; 8 nucleotides agree with TRBD2. The CDR3 covers 14 residues. Trimming took 7 bases from V and 5 from J; bases not matched to a gene: 8. CDR1 and CDR2 from the germline V gene are LGHNA and YSLEER. The CDR3 is CASNSGVDGDTQYF. DNA for the CDR3: TGCGCCAGCAATAGCGGGGTGGATGGAGATACGCAGTATTTT.

A note on this clonotype: This clone may be a read error of a much larger clone one base away. Since no conserved phenylalanine or tryptophan closes the CDR3, a read error is the likely cause. The chain joins TRBV6-5 to TRBJ2-7, with 8 bases that match TRBD2. The CDR3 extends over 15 amino acids. After removal of 4 bases from V and 3 bases from J, the junction contained 8 bases not matched to a gene. Germline V lookup: CDR1 MNHEY, CDR2 SVGAGI. CDR3 protein: CASSLGTRGGYEQYS. The CDR3 coding sequence is TGTGCCAGCAGTTTGGGGACTCGGGGGGGCTACGAGCAGTACTCC.

In its sample, this clonotype was seen a few times. The CDR3 does not close with the conserved phenylalanine or tryptophan, likely indicating a read error. The CDR3 DNA sequence: TGTGCCACTCCCGCGGAGCCTAGCGGGAGTAGTGGCGGGGAGCTGTTTCTT. The encoded protein is CATPAEPSGSSGGELFL. The rearrangement joins TRBV11-2 to TRBJ2-2; TRBD2 aligns across 10 bases. Unmatched junction bases numbered 18, after V lost 10 bases and J lost 7 bases. Looked up from germline, CDR1 is SGHAT and CDR2 is FQNNGV. The CDR3 is 17 amino acids.

The chain combines TRBV13 with TRBJ1-1, with TRBD1 matching 7 bases. V shed 4 bases, J shed 8 bases, and the junction held 13 bases outside the gene matches. CDR1 is PRHDT, CDR2 FYEKMQ, per germline (reference sequence). This CDR3 region has 15 residues. For the CDR3, the DNA is TGTGCCAGCAGCTCAAAGGGACAGCCCGCGAGGGAAGCTTTCTTT. It yields the protein CASSSKGQPAREAFF.

This clonotype was picked up a small number of times. This chain connects TRBV3-1 to TRBJ2-7, with TRBD2 matching over 7 bases. V was pared by 4 bases and J by 0 bases, with 6 bases of the junction left unmatched. This CDR3 contains 15 residues. Germline assignment: CDR1 LGHDT and CDR2 YNNKEL (reference sequence). The CDR3 is CASSPETGGSYEQYF. The CDR3 DNA reads TGTGCCAGCAGCCCAGAGACGGGGGGCTCCTACGAGCAGTACTTC.

The rearrangement links TRBV6-5 to TRBJ2-5; either TRBD1 or TRBD2 may supply D (5 bases each). V lost 1 base and J lost 1, with 13 bases in between. The CDR3 has 16 residues. The V gene's germline CDR1 is MNHEY and CDR2 SVGAGI. Here the CDR3 reads CASSYLRGASQETQYF. The CDR3, as DNA: TGTGCCAGCAGTTACTTAAGGGGAGCCTCCCAAGAGACCCAGTACTTC.

This clonotype was seen ten or more times. This rearrangement joins TRBV6-5 to TRBJ2-2; 7 bases agree with TRBD2. V trimming: 2 bases; J trimming: 6 bases; junction bases outside the gene matches: 9. CDR1 and CDR2 (germline): MNHEY, SVGAGI. The CDR3 is 16 amino acids. CDR3 residues: CASSYRLAAGAGELFF. As DNA, the CDR3 is TGTGCCAGCAGTTACAGGCTAGCGGCTGGGGCCGGGGAGCTGTTTTTT.

This chain joins TRBV6-1 and TRBJ2-5; 7 positions match TRBD1. V lost 8 bases and J lost 6; bases outside the gene matches: 12. Germline V CDR1 and CDR2: MNHNS, SASEGT. This CDR3 is built from 14 residues. Here the CDR3 reads CASFNRGMIKTQYF. The CDR3 nucleotides are TGTGCCAGCTTCAACAGGGGAATGATAAAGACCCAGTACTTC.

The chain carries TRBV3-1 and TRBJ2-7; weak D call: TRBD1 (5 bases). This CDR3 comprises 14 residues. Trimming removed 4 bases from V and 1 base from J, with 11 bases in between. Germline values: CDR1 LGHDT, CDR2 YNNKEL (reference sequence). CDR3 nucleotides: TGTGCCAGCAGCCCCAGCCAGGGATCCTACGAGCAGTACTTC. Its protein is CASSPSQGSYEQYF.

This clonotype was found a few times. J is TRBJ2-5 and V is TRBV5-1; D unresolved. Germline V lookup: CDR1 SGHRS, CDR2 YFSETQ. Trimming removed 0 bases at V and 3 bases at J, with 12 bases between. The CDR3 totals 15 residues. DNA of the CDR3: TGCGCCAGCAGCTTGGAGGACCGCCAGAAAGAGACCCAGTACTTC. Amino acids: CASSLEDRQKETQYF.

This clonotype appeared many times. V usage is TRBV10-3 and J usage is TRBJ2-6; D remains unclear. Germline V gene lookup returns CDR1 ENHRY and CDR2 SYGVKD. Trimming pared 4 bases from V and 0 bases from J, leaving 13 bases between. The CDR3 length is 17 residues. The CDR3 DNA follows: TGTGCCATCAGTGGGCTTAGCAGTAGCTCTGGGGCCAACGTCCTGACTTTC. Translated, it gives CAISGLSSSSGANVLTF.

The chain uses TRBV18 and TRBJ2-2, with no clear D. V lost 0 bases, J lost 6 bases, and 14 bases lay in between. CDR1 and CDR2 (germline): KGHSH, LQKENI. This CDR3 region has 16 residues. For the CDR3, the DNA is TGTGCCAGCTCACCACCAACGGCCAAGGGCTCCGGGGAGCTGTTTTTT. Its protein is CASSPPTAKGSGELFF. Supplemented by reference TRBV18 and TRBJ2-2, the full variable domain reads NAGVMQNPRHLVRRRGQEARLRCSPMKGHSHVYWYRQLPEEGLKFMVYLQKENIIDESGMPKERFSAEFPKEGPSILRIQQVVRGDSAAYFCASSPPTAKGSGELFFGEGSRLTVL.

This clonotype was found many times. The genes are TRBV20-1 and TRBJ2-1; the D gene could be TRBD1 or TRBD2 (5 bases each). Germline V lookup: CDR1 DFQATT, CDR2 SNEGSKA (reference sequence). With 3 bases removed from V and 8 bases from J, the gap between germline ends came to 11 bases. The CDR3 has 12 residues. DNA for the CDR3: TGCAGTGCTAGCGGGCGAGGGGATGAGCAGTTCTTC. Its translation is CSASGRGDEQFF.

This clonotype has a count of ten or more. This sequence joins TRBV15 and TRBJ1-5; a possible D gene is TRBD1 (5 bases). V dropped 1 base and J dropped 0 bases, with 19 bases sitting between them. This CDR3 comprises 19 residues. Per germline, CDR1 LNHNV and CDR2 YYDKDF (reference sequence). The CDR3 coding sequence is TGTGCCACCAGCAGAGGGGGGACCGTGGAGGCCTATAGCAATCAGCCCCAGCATTTT. It specifies CATSRGGTVEAYSNQPQHF.

This clonotype showed up many times. V is TRBV28 and J is TRBJ2-7, with D possibly being TRBD1 or TRBD2 (5 bases each). The CDR3 has 13 amino acids. Germline V gives CDR1 MDHEN, CDR2 SYDVKM. Trimming removed 4 bases from V and 6 bases from J, with 13 bases in between. The CDR3 spells CASSWGEGSEQYF. The CDR3 region has the DNA TGTGCCAGCAGTTGGGGAGAGGGGTCCGAGCAGTACTTC.

This clonotype was found many times. The V gene is TRBV12-3 or TRBV12-4, the J gene TRBJ1-1; 8 bases align to TRBD1. The trim removed 3 bases at V and 1 base at J, leaving 4 bases unmatched. CDR3 length: 15 residues. This CDR3 reads CASSLTGARNTEAFF. CDR3 DNA sequence: TGTGCCAGCAGTTTGACAGGGGCACGGAACACTGAAGCTTTCTTT.

Ten or more counts support this clonotype. This sequence joins TRBV20-1 and TRBJ2-5; D possibly corresponds to TRBD2 (6 bases). Germline V gives CDR1 DFQATT, CDR2 SNEGSKA (reference sequence). V dropped 0 bases and J dropped 5 bases, with 16 bases sitting between them. The CDR3 loop spans 15 amino acids. CDR3 coding DNA: TGCAGTGCTAGAGATCCCCAAGGAGGGTTGGAGACCCAGTACTTC. Amino acid sequence: CSARDPQGGLETQYF.

The table lists this clonotype with many counts. The V call is TRBV12-3 or TRBV12-4, the J call TRBJ1-5; D is possibly TRBD1 (5 bases). The CDR3 loop spans 15 amino acids. The V end was cut by 1 base, the J end by 3 bases, with 10 bases between. CDR3 in amino acids: CASSLDGQTNQPQHF. CDR3 in DNA: TGTGCCAGCAGTTTAGACGGACAAACCAATCAGCCCCAGCATTTT.

In its sample, this clonotype was seen a few times. The V and J genes are TRBV14 and TRBJ2-7, with D possibly being TRBD2 (5 bases). The CDR3 sequence is 14 residues long. Germline loops: CDR1 SGHDN, CDR2 FVKESK. V lost 3 bases and J lost 3, with 12 bases in between. CDR3 residues: CASSQGWGVYEQYF. In DNA form, the CDR3 reads TGTGCCAGCAGCCAGGGATGGGGAGTCTACGAGCAGTACTTC.

This clonotype was found many times. The chain recombines TRBV30 with TRBJ2-7; the D gene could be TRBD1 or TRBD2 (5 bases each). Germline assignment: CDR1 GTSNPN and CDR2 SVGIG (reference sequence). The length of the CDR3 is 14 residues. V was trimmed by 2 bases and J by 0 bases, leaving 11 bases between them. The CDR3 spells CAWSTGTVSYEQYF. The DNA of the CDR3 is TGTGCCTGGAGTACGGGGACGGTCTCCTACGAGCAGTACTTC.

The sample holds a few counts of this clonotype. The genes are TRBV6-1 and TRBJ2-7, with D perhaps TRBD1 (6 bases). CDR1 and CDR2 (germline): MNHNS, SASEGT. The CDR3 is 15 amino acids. Trimming shortened V by 7 bases and J by 3 bases, and 19 bases separated the two germline ends. The CDR3 DNA reads as TGTGCCAGCATCTTACGTACGAGACAGGTCTACGAGCAGTACTTC. Protein sequence: CASILRTRQVYEQYF.

The chain has TRBV11-3 and TRBJ1-1; D is ambiguous. CDR3 length equals 14 residues. V was cut by 1 base and J by 5 bases, with 11 bases left in between. CDR1 and CDR2 (germline): SGHNT, YENEEA. The CDR3 region is CASSLAAMGTEAFF. The CDR3 DNA reads TGTGCCAGCAGCTTAGCCGCTATGGGGACTGAAGCTTTCTTT. The whole variable domain, filled in from reference TRBV11-3 and TRBJ1-1, reads EAGVVQSPRYKIIEKKQPVAFWCNPISGHNTLYWYLQNLGQGPELLIRYENEEAVDDSQLPKDRFSAERLKGVDSTLKIQPAELGDSAVYLCASSLAAMGTEAFFGQGTRLTVV.

This clonotype was picked up many times. The chain joins TRBV2 to TRBJ2-2, with unresolved D. Germline values: CDR1 SNHLY, CDR2 FYNNEI. The CDR3 covers 15 residues. V lost 4 bases to trimming and J lost 2 bases, with 11 bases between them. The CDR3 sequence is CASSVETINTGELFF. The CDR3 bases are TGTGCCAGCAGTGTTGAGACAATAAACACCGGGGAGCTGTTTTTT.

Many counts were recorded for this clonotype. This rearrangement joins TRBV4-2 to TRBJ2-5; D remains unclear. In germline, CDR1 is LGHNA, CDR2 YNFKEQ. V was clipped by 1 base and J by 4 bases, with 10 bases between them. CDR3 size: 14 residues. CDR3 DNA sequence: TGTGCCAGCAGCCAAGGAGATGGCGGAGAGACCCAGTACTTC. This translates into CASSQGDGGETQYF.